These 23 T cell receptor beta chains were all obtained from the same sample, sequenced in a study of blood T cell repertoires in COVID-19. Data came from immunoSEQ multiplex PCR; TCRdb stores just in-frame clones and leaves some out. The table records about 350,000 clones, around nine tenths of them present only once. The sequencing sample was made of peripheral blood. These receptors were taken from a woman in her sixties or seventies with COVID-19, enrolled during active disease.

This chain uses TRBV7-3 with TRBJ2-3, with TRBD1 matching over 7 bases. CDR3 length equals 15 residues. Trimming cost V 5 bases and J 0 bases; bases outside gene matches: 5. CDR1 is SGHTA, CDR2 FQGTGA, per germline. CDR3 in DNA: TGTGCCAGCAGCGAGGGGGCAGCGAGCACAGATACGCAGTATTTT. This translates into CASSEGAASTDTQYF.

This clone was found a few times. The gene calls are TRBV19 and TRBJ1-2, with TRBD1 matching over 8 bases. This CDR3 contains 16 residues. V lost 6 bases to trimming and J lost 8 bases; unmatched junction nucleotides: 17. CDR1 is LNHDA, CDR2 SQIVND, per germline (reference sequence). In nucleotides, the CDR3 is TGTGCCAGTAGACGATACCCGACAGGGGAAGGATACGGCTACACCTTC. Its translation is CASRRYPTGEGYGYTF.

This clone was found a few times. CDR3 nucleotide sequence: TGCAGCGTTGACGGGACAGCATTAGGTAATGAGCAGTTCTTC. Its protein product is CSVDGTALGNEQFF. V gene TRBV29-1 combines with J gene TRBJ2-1; 7 bases line up with TRBD1. The CDR3 runs to 14 residues. Germline CDR1 is SQVTM and CDR2 is ANQGSEA. V shed 3 bases, J shed 7 bases, and the junction held 9 bases outside the gene matches.

The CDR3, as DNA: TGTGCCGGCCGGGACTTCTCCTACGAGCAGTACTTC. Amino acids: CAGRDFSYEQYF. This sequence joins TRBV2 and TRBJ2-7; tentatively, D is TRBD2 (6 bases). This CDR3 contains 12 residues. The V gene lost 11 bases and the J gene lost 0 bases, with 11 bases spanning the gap. Germline-derived CDR1 and CDR2 are SNHLY and FYNNEI.

The chain uses TRBV30 and TRBJ2-5, with 11 bases matching TRBD2. The trim removed 4 bases at V and 3 bases at J, leaving 4 bases unmatched. CDR1 and CDR2 (germline): GTSNPN, SVGIG (reference sequence). The CDR3 sequence is 14 residues long. CDR3: CAWNRGLAEETQYF. CDR3 bases: TGTGCCTGGAACAGGGGACTAGCGGAAGAGACCCAGTACTTC.

This rearrangement joins TRBV3-1 (or the pseudogene TRBV3-2) to TRBJ2-7; D is perhaps TRBD1 (5 bases). This CDR3 contains 12 residues. Germline V gives CDR1 LGHDT, CDR2 YNNKEL (reference sequence). The V gene lost 8 bases and the J gene lost 3 bases, with 11 bases spanning the gap. CDR3 bases: TGTGCCAGCGGCAGGGCCGACTACGAGCAGTACTTC. This translates into CASGRADYEQYF.

The genes are TRBV4-1 and TRBJ1-1; 8 nucleotides match TRBD1. This CDR3 is built from 15 residues. From germline, CDR1 is MGHRA and CDR2 YSYEKL. The junction had 4 bases not matched to a gene; V was cut back by 4 bases and J by 0 bases. CDR3 in amino acids: CASSRWDRLNTEAFF. The CDR3, as DNA: TGCGCCAGCAGCCGATGGGACAGGCTGAACACTGAAGCTTTCTTT.

The chain couples TRBV21-1 to TRBJ2-3; the table's TRBD1 call for D was not verified on the DNA. TRBV21-1 is listed as a pseudogene. The CDR3 has 17 residues. The CDR3 spells CASSKERQGKGTDTQYF. The CDR3 region has the DNA TGTGCCAGCAGCAAAGAAAGGCAGGGAAAGGGCACAGATACGCAGTATTTT.

The V and J genes are TRBV20-1 and TRBJ2-7; 8 nucleotides line up with TRBD2. V was clipped by 4 bases and J by 3 bases; unmatched bases: 8. CDR3 length: 14 residues. Germline values: CDR1 DFQATT, CDR2 SNEGSKA (reference sequence). The CDR3 DNA is TGCAGTGCTAATGACAGAAGCGGGGGCTACGAGCAGTACTTC. It codes for CSANDRSGGYEQYF.

The chain links TRBV6-5 to TRBJ1-2, with 8 bases aligning to TRBD1. Germline V gives CDR1 MNHEY, CDR2 SVGAGI. The CDR3 totals 14 residues. Trimming removed 6 bases from V and 6 bases from J; junction bases left unmatched: 9. The CDR3 reads CASSLADREHGYTF. CDR3 nucleotide sequence: TGTGCCAGCAGCCTCGCGGACAGGGAACATGGCTACACCTTC.

The chain joins TRBV27 to TRBJ1-1; D possibly corresponds to TRBD1 (6 bases). Trimming took 4 bases from V and 5 from J, leaving 14 bases between them. CDR1 and CDR2 from the germline V gene are MNHEY and SMNVEV (reference sequence). This CDR3 is 14 amino acids long. The CDR3, as DNA: TGTGCCAGCAGTTCTCTCGACAGGATGACTGAAGCTTTCTTT. This gives the protein CASSSLDRMTEAFF.

The chain employs TRBV19 and TRBJ1-1; D is perhaps TRBD1 (6 bases). Germline loops: CDR1 LNHDA, CDR2 SQIVND (reference sequence). V was clipped by 3 bases and J by 4 bases, with 9 bases between them. This CDR3 spans 13 amino acids. The CDR3, as DNA: TGTGCCAGTAGTATGGTAGGGGGCACTGAAGCTTTCTTT. This codes for CASSMVGGTEAFF.

The rearrangement links TRBV5-4 to TRBJ2-2; 9 bases are a match to TRBD2. V lost 0 bases and J lost 9; bases outside the gene matches: 9. Looked up from germline, CDR1 is SGHNT and CDR2 is YYREEE (reference sequence). There are 16 residues in the CDR3. CDR3 region: CASSLETSGPIRELFF. The DNA of the CDR3 is TGTGCCAGCAGCTTGGAGACTAGCGGTCCAATCAGGGAGCTGTTTTTT.

The chain uses TRBV9 and TRBJ2-3; D gene ambiguous. V was shortened by 4 bases and J by 2 bases, with 14 bases between the two germline ends. Germline V lookup: CDR1 SGDLS, CDR2 YYNGEE. CDR3 size: 15 residues. The CDR3 region is CASSLTTNPTDTQYF. CDR3 DNA: TGTGCCAGCAGCCTTACTACTAATCCCACAGATACGCAGTATTTT.

V usage is TRBV28 and J usage is TRBJ1-5; D not resolved. Germline CDR1 is MDHEN and CDR2 is SYDVKM. The germline V and J ends were trimmed by 4 bases and 2 bases, with 9 bases remaining between them. There are 14 residues in the CDR3. CDR3 residues: CASSWGVGNQPQHF. CDR3 DNA sequence: TGTGCCAGCAGTTGGGGAGTTGGCAATCAGCCCCAGCATTTT.

The count of this clone is one. The chain employs TRBV5-4 and TRBJ2-3, with a tentative D call TRBD1 (6 bases). V was pared by 0 bases and J by 1 base, with 12 bases between. From germline, CDR1 is SGHNT and CDR2 YYREEE (reference sequence). The CDR3 spans 16 residues. The DNA of the CDR3 is TGTGCCAGCAGCTTGGAATGGGGGCGGGGCACAGATACGCAGTATTTT. Translating gives CASSLEWGRGTDTQYF.

This chain uses TRBV5-6 with TRBJ1-2; perhaps TRBD1 as D (5 bases). Germline CDR1 SGHDT, CDR2 YYEEEE. The CDR3 covers 13 residues. V lost 0 bases and J lost 4, with 7 bases in between. The CDR3 nucleotides are TGTGCCAGCAGCTTGGGACAGATCTATGGCTACACCTTC. The encoded protein is CASSLGQIYGYTF. The whole variable domain, filled in from reference TRBV5-6 and TRBJ1-2, reads DAGVTQSPTHLIKTRGQQVTLRCSPKSGHDTVSWYQQALGQGPQFIFQYYEEEERQRGNFPDRFSGHQFPNYSSELNVNALLLGDSALYLCASSLGQIYGYTFGSGTRLTVV.

This clone came up once. Other DNA sequences within the sample encode an identical CDR3. The genes are TRBV5-4 and TRBJ2-3; 7 nucleotides align to TRBD1. J lost 0 bases, V lost 1 base, and 2 bases had no gene match. The CDR3 covers 15 residues. The V gene's germline CDR1 is SGHNT and CDR2 YYREEE (reference sequence). The CDR3 here is CASSLRTGSTDTQYF. In nucleotides, the CDR3 is TGTGCCAGCAGCTTGCGGACAGGAAGCACAGATACGCAGTATTTT.

V gene TRBV11-2 combines with J gene TRBJ1-4, with 8 bases identical to TRBD1. This CDR3 is built from 14 residues. J was trimmed by 7 bases and V by 5 bases; bases with no gene match: 6. CDR1 and CDR2 from the germline V gene are SGHAT and FQNNGV. In DNA form, the CDR3 reads TGTGCCAGCAGCACGGGGACAGGCGGTGAAAAACTGTTTTTT. This encodes CASSTGTGGEKLFF. The full variable domain, in which reference TRBV11-2 and TRBJ1-4 provide the parts outside the CDR3, is EAGVAQSPRYKIIEKRQSVAFWCNPISGHATLYWYQQILGQGPKLLIQFQNNGVVDDSQLPKDRFSAERLKGVDSTLKIQPAKLEDSAVYLCASSTGTGGEKLFFGSGTQLSVL.

V and J are TRBV4-1 and TRBJ1-2; unclear D gene. The V gene's germline CDR1 is MGHRA and CDR2 YSYEKL. V lost 10 bases and J 3 bases, leaving 6 bases between the germline ends. The CDR3 totals 10 residues. In DNA, the CDR3 is TGCGCCACCTACGACTATGGCTACACCTTC. Amino acid sequence: CATYDYGYTF.

The chain uses TRBV4-1 and TRBJ2-1, with TRBD1 matching 9 bases. The V and J ends lost 3 bases and 6 bases, in that order; junction bases with no gene match: 6. In germline, CDR1 is MGHRA, CDR2 YSYEKL. The CDR3 totals 15 residues. The CDR3 loop reads CASSQWDREGNEQFF. The CDR3 bases are TGCGCCAGCAGCCAGTGGGACAGGGAAGGCAATGAGCAGTTCTTC.

The rearrangement uses TRBV10-3 and TRBJ2-6; D ambiguous. V was clipped by 4 bases and J by 0 bases, with 10 bases between them. CDR1 is ENHRY and CDR2 is SYGVKD in the germline V gene. The CDR3 length is 16 residues. CDR3 nucleotides: TGTGCCATCAGTGGCGTCGCCGGCTCTGGGGCCAACGTCCTGACTTTC. This gives the protein CAISGVAGSGANVLTF.

The V gene is TRBV20-1, the J gene TRBJ2-3; perhaps TRBD1 as D (5 bases). Trimming took 3 bases from V and 5 from J, leaving 15 bases between them. This CDR3 comprises 14 residues. CDR1 and CDR2 from the germline V gene are DFQATT and SNEGSKA (reference sequence). This CDR3 reads CSASPGQAGDTQYF. Written as DNA, the CDR3 is TGCAGTGCTAGTCCAGGACAAGCAGGAGATACGCAGTATTTT.